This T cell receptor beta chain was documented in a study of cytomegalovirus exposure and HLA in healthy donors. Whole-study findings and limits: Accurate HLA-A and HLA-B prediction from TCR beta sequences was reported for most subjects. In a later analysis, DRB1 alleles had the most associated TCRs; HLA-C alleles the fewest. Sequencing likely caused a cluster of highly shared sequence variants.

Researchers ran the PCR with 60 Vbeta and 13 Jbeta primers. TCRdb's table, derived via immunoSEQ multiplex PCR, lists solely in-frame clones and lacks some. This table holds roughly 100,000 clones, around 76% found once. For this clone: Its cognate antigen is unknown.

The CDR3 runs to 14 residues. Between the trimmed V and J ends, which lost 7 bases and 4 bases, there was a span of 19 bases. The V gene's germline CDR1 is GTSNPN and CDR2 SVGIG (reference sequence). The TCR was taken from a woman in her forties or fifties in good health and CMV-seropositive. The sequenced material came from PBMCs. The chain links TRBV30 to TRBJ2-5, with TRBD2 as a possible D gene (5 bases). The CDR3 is CASAAGTLGETQYF. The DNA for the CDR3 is TGTGCCTCGGCCGCGGGCACGCTCGGAGAGACCCAGTACTTC.